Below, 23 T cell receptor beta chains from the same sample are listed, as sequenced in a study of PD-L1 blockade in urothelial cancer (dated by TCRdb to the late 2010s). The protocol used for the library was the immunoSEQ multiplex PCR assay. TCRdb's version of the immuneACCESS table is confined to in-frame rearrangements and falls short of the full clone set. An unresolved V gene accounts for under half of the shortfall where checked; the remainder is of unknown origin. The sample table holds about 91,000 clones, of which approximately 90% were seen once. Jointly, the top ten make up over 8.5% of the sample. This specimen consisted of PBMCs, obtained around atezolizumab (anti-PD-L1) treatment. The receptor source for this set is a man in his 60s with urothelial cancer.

This chain's CDR3 is CASSLLPQGSIKPQHF. The CDR3 DNA sequence: TGTGCCAGCAGTTTACTCCCCCAGGGGTCTATTAAGCCCCAGCATTTT. This chain connects TRBV28 to TRBJ1-5; D possibly corresponds to TRBD1 (6 bases). The CDR3 sequence is 16 residues long. V gave up 2 bases and J gave up 8 bases, with 19 bases separating them. Germline-derived CDR1 and CDR2 are MDHEN and SYDVKM. Full variable domain (rest looked up from reference TRBV28 and TRBJ1-5): DVKVTQSSRYLVKRTGEKVFLECVQDMDHENMFWYRQDPGLGLRLIYFSYDVKMKEKGDIPEGYSVSREKKERFSLILESASTNQTSMYLCASSLLPQGSIKPQHFGDGTRLSIL.

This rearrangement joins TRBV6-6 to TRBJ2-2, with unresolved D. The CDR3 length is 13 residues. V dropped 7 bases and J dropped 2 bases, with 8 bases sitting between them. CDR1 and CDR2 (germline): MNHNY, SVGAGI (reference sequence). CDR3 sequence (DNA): TGTGCCAGCACCCCTCTAAACACCGGGGAGCTGTTTTTT. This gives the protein CASTPLNTGELFF.

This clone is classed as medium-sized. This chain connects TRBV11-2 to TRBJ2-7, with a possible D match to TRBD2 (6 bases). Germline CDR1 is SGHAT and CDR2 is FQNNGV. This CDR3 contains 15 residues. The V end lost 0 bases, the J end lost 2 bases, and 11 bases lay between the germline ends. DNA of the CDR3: TGTGCCAGCAGCTTAGATCGCGGGGTCACCTACGAGCAGTACTTC. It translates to CASSLDRGVTYEQYF.

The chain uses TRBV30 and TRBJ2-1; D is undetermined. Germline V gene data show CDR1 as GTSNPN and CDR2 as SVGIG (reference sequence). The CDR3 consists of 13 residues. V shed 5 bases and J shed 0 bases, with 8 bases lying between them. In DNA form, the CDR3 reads TGTGCCTGGGCGAGAAGCTCCTACAATGAGCAGTTCTTC. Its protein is CAWARSSYNEQFF.

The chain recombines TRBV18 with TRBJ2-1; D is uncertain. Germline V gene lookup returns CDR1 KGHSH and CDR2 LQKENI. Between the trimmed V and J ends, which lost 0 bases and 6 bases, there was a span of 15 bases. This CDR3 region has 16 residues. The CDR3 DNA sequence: TGTGCCAGCTCACCACCGCCCCTCACACGAGGCAATGAGCAGTTCTTC. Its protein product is CASSPPPLTRGNEQFF.

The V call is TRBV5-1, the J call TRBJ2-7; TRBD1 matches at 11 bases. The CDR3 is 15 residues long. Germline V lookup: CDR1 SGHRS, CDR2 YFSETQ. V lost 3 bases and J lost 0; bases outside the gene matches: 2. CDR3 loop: CASSSGTGGSYEQYF. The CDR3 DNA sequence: TGCGCCAGCAGCTCCGGGACAGGGGGCTCCTACGAGCAGTACTTC.

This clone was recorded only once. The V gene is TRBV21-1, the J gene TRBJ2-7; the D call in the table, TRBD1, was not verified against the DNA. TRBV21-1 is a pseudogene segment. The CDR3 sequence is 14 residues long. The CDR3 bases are TGTGCCAGCAGCAAGGGGCAGGGCGACTACGAGCAGTACTTC. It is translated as CASSKGQGDYEQYF.

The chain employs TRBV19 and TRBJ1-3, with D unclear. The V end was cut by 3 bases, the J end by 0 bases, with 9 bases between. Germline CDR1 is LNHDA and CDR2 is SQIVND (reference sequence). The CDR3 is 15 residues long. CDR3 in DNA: TGTGCCAGTAGTATGTCTAGGATCTCTGGAAACACCATATATTTT. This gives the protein CASSMSRISGNTIYF.

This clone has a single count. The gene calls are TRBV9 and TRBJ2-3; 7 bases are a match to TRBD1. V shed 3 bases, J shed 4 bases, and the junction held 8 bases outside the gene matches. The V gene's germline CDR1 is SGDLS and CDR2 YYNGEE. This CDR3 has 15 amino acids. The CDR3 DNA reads TGTGCCAGCAGCGGGCGACAGGGTGGTGCAGATACGCAGTATTTT. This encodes CASSGRQGGADTQYF.

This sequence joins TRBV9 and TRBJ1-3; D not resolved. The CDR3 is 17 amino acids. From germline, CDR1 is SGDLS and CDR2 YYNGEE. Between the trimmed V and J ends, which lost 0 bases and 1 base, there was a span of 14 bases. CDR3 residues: CASSVETVSLSGNTIYF. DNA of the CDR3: TGTGCCAGCAGCGTAGAAACAGTCTCCCTTTCTGGAAACACCATATATTTT. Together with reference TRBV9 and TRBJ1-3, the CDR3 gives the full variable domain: DSGVTQTPKHLITATGQRVTLRCSPRSGDLSVYWYQQSLDQGLQFLIQYYNGEERAKGNILERFSAQQFPDLHSELNLSSLELGDSALYFCASSVETVSLSGNTIYFGEGSWLTVV.

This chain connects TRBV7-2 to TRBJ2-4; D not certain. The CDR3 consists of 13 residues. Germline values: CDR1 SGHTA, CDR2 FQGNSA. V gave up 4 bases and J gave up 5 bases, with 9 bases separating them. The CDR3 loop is CASSSSYQNIQYF. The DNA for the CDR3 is TGTGCCAGCAGCTCCTCCTACCAAAACATTCAGTACTTC.

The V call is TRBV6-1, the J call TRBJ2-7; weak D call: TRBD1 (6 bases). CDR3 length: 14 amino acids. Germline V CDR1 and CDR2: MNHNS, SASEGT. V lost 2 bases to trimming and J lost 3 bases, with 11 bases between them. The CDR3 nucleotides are TGTGCCAGCAGTGAATTGGGGGCTTTCTACGAGCAGTACTTC. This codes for CASSELGAFYEQYF.

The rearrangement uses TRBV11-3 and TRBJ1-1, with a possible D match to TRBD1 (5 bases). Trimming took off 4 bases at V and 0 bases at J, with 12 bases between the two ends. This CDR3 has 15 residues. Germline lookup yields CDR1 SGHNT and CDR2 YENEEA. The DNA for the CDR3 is TGTGCCAGCAGCTCCGGGACTGGGATGAACACTGAAGCTTTCTTT. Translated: CASSSGTGMNTEAFF. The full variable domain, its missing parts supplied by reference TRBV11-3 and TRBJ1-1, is EAGVVQSPRYKIIEKKQPVAFWCNPISGHNTLYWYLQNLGQGPELLIRYENEEAVDDSQLPKDRFSAERLKGVDSTLKIQPAELGDSAVYLCASSSGTGMNTEAFFGQGTRLTVV.

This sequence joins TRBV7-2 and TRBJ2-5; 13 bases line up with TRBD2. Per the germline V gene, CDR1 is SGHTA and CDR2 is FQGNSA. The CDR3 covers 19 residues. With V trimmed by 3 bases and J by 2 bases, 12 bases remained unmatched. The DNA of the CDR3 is TGTGCCAGCAGCTTCCTTTCCACATGGACTAGCGGGAGTCAAGAGACCCAGTACTTC. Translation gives CASSFLSTWTSGSQETQYF.

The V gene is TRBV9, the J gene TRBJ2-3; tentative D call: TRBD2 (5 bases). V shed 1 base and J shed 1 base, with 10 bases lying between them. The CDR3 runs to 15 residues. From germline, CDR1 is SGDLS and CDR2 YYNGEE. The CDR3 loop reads CASSVTSSRTDTQYF. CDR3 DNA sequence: TGTGCCAGCAGCGTAACGTCTAGCCGCACAGATACGCAGTATTTT. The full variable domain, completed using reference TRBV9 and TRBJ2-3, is DSGVTQTPKHLITATGQRVTLRCSPRSGDLSVYWYQQSLDQGLQFLIQYYNGEERAKGNILERFSAQQFPDLHSELNLSSLELGDSALYFCASSVTSSRTDTQYFGPGTRLTVL.

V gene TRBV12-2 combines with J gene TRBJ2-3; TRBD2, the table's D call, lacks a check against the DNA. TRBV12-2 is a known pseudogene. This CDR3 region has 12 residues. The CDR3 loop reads CASRPALDTQYF. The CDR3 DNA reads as TGTGCAAGTCGCCCAGCGTTAGATACGCAGTATTTT.

CDR3 region: CASMATTTSYEQYF. CDR3 DNA: TGCGCCAGCATGGCCACCACCACCTCCTACGAGCAGTACTTC. V is TRBV4-3 and J is TRBJ2-7; no clear D gene. Germline values: CDR1 LGHNA, CDR2 YSLEER. There are 14 residues in the CDR3. Trimming took off 7 bases at V and 0 bases at J, with 13 bases between the two ends.

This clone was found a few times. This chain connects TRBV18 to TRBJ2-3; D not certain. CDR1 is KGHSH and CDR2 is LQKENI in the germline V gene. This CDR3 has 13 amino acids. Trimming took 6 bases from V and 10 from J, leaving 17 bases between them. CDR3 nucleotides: TGTGCCAGCTCTCTTGAGGTTCTGAGACCGCAGTATTTT. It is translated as CASSLEVLRPQYF. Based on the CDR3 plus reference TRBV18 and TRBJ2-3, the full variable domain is NAGVMQNPRHLVRRRGQEARLRCSPMKGHSHVYWYRQLPEEGLKFMVYLQKENIIDESGMPKERFSAEFPKEGPSILRIQQVVRGDSAAYFCASSLEVLRPQYFGPGTRLTVL.

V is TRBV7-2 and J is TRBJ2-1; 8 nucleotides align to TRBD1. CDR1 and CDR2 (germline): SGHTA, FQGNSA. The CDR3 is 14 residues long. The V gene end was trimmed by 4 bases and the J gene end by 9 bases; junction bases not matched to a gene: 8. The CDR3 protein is CASSSVPQGAEQFF. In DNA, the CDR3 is TGTGCCAGCAGCTCCGTCCCCCAGGGGGCTGAGCAGTTCTTC.

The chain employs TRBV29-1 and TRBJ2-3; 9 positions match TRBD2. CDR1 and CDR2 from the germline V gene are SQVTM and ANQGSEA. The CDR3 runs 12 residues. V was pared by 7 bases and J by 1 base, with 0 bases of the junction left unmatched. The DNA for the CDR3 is TGCAGCGGGACTAGCGGCACAGATACGCAGTATTTT. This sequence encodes CSGTSGTDTQYF.

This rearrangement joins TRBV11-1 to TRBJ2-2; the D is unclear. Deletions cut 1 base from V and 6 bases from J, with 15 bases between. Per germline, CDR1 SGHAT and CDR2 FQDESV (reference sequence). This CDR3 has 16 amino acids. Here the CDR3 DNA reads TGTGCCAGCAGCTTAGGAGGTTCCCTACCTTCCGGGGAGCTGTTTTTT. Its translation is CASSLGGSLPSGELFF.

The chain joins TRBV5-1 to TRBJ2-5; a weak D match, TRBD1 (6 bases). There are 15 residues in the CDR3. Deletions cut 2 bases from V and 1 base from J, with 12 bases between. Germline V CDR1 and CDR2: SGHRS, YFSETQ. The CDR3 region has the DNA TGCGCCAGCAGCTTCAACCCGACAGGCCAAGAGACCCAGTACTTC. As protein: CASSFNPTGQETQYF. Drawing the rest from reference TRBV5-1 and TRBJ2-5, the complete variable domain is KAGVTQTPRYLIKTRGQQVTLSCSPISGHRSVSWYQQTPGQGLQFLFEYFSETQRNKGNFPGRFSGRQFSNSRSEMNVSTLELGDSALYLCASSFNPTGQETQYFGPGTRLLVL.

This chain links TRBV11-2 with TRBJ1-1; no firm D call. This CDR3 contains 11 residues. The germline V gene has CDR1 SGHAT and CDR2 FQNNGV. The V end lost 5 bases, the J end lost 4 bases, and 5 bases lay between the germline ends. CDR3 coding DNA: TGTGCCAGCAGCATTATCACTGAAGCTTTCTTT. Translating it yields CASSIITEAFF.